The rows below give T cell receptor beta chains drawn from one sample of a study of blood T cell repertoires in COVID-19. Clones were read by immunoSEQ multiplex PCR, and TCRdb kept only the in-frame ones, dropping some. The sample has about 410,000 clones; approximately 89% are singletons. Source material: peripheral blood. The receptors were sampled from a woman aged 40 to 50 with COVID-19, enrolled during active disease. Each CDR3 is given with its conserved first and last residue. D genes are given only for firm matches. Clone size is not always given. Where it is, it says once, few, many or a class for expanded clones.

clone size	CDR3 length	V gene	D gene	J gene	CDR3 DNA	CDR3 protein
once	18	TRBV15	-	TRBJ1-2	TGTGCCACCAGCAGAGATTACCCCTCCTCCGGGGGACACTATGGCTACACCTTC	CATSRDYPSSGGHYGYTF
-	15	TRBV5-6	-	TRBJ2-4	TGTGCCAGCAGCGCCATCACCGGAGGCCAAAACATTCAGTACTTC	CASSAITGGQNIQYF
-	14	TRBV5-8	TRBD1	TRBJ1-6	TGTGCCAGCAGCCTCCGGGACAGACTCTCACCCCTCCACTTT	CASSLRDRLSPLHF
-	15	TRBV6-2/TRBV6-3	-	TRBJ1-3	TGTGCCAGCAGTCCGGGACTGATCTCTGGAAACACCATATATTTT	CASSPGLISGNTIYF
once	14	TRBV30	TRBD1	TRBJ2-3	TGTGCCTTCACTGACAGGGGAAATGCAGATACGCAGTATTTT	CAFTDRGNADTQYF
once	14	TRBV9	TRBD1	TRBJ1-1	TGTGCCAGCAGCTCTCGGACAGGGGACACTGAAGCTTTCTTT	CASSSRTGDTEAFF
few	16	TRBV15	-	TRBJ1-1	TGTGCCACCAGCAGAGATCTAGCTTTCCGGGACACTGAAGCTTTCTTT	CATSRDLAFRDTEAFF
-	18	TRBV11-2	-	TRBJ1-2	TGTGCCAGCAGAGCGGGCCTCCCCGGGACGACAGCTAACTATGGCTACACCTTC	CASRAGLPGTTANYGYTF
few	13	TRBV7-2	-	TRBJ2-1	TGTGCCAGCAGCTGGGACAAATACAATGAGCAGTTCTTC	CASSWDKYNEQFF
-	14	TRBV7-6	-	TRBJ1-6	TGTGCCAGCAGCTTAGGACAGACTAATTCACCCCTCCACTTT	CASSLGQTNSPLHF
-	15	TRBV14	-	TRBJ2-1	TGTGCCAGCAGCCAACCGGGAAGCTCCTACAATGAGCAGTTCTTC	CASSQPGSSYNEQFF
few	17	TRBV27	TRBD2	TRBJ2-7	TGTGCCAGCAGAAAACTTTCGGGGGGGGATGGCTCCTACGAGCAGTACTTC	CASRKLSGGDGSYEQYF
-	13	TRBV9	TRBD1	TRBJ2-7	TGTGCCAGCAGCGACAGGGGCTCCTACGAGCAGTACTTC	CASSDRGSYEQYF
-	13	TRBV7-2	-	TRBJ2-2	TGTGCCAGCACCTTACAGGGTGGCGGGGAGCTGTTTTTT	CASTLQGGGELFF
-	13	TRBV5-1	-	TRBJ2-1	TGCGCCAGCAGCCTAAGTTCCTACAATGAGCAGTTCTTC	CASSLSSYNEQFF
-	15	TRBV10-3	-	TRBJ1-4	TGTGCCATCAGTGAGTCGCGGGGAACTAATGAAAAACTGTTTTTT	CAISESRGTNEKLFF
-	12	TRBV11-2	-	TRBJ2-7	TGTGCCAGCAGCTCGGGACACCGCGAGCAGTACTTC	CASSSGHREQYF
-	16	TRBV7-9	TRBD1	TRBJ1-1	TGTGCCAGCAGCCCCCGGACAGGGGCCCCGGGGACTGAAGCTTTCTTT	CASSPRTGAPGTEAFF
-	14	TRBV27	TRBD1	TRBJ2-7	TGTGCCAGCAGTCCAACAGGGGGCCGGTACGAGCAGTACTTC	CASSPTGGRYEQYF
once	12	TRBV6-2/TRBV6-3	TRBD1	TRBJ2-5	TGTGCCAGCAGTTACCCCGGGACAGGGGTTTACTTC	CASSYPGTGVYF
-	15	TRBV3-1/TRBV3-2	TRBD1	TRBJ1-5	TGTGCCAGCAGCCAAGGGACAGGGTTCAATCAGCCCCAGCATTTT	CASSQGTGFNQPQHF
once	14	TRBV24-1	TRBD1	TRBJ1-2	TGTGCCACCAGTGATTTGGCGACAGGGAAAGGCTACACCTTC	CATSDLATGKGYTF
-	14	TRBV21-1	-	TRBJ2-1	TGTGCCAGCCTCAGGGAAGGGTTGGACAATGAGCAGTTCTTC	CASLREGLDNEQFF
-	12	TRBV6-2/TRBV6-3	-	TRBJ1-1	TGTGCCAGCAGTTACGAGGGCCCTGAAGCTTTCTTT	CASSYEGPEAFF
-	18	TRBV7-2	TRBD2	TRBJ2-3	TGTGCCAGCAGCTTAGGCTCCGGGACTAGCGGTTACACAGATACGCAGTATTTT	CASSLGSGTSGYTDTQYF
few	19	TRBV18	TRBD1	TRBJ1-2	TGTGCCAGCTCACCTGTAGGAATCACCGGGACAGGGATTAACTATGGCTACACCTTC	CASSPVGITGTGINYGYTF
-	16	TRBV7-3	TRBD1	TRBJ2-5	TGTGCCAGCAGCTTAATCCCGGGGACAGGGTCGGAGACCCAGTACTTC	CASSLIPGTGSETQYF
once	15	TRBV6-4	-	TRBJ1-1	TGTGCCAGCAGGGGGGCGGCAGATGTTGGAAGGGAAGCTTTCTTT	CASRGAADVGREAFF
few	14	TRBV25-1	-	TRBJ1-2	TGTGCCAGCAGTGAATTCAAGGCGGGGTGGGGCTACACCTTC	CASSEFKAGWGYTF
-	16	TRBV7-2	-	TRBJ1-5	TGTGCCAGCAGCTTAGACTCCAGGGCCTACAATCAGCCCCAGCATTTT	CASSLDSRAYNQPQHF
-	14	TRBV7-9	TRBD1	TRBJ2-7	TGTGCCAGCAGCTTAGAGGACAGGGGCTACGAGCAGTACTTC	CASSLEDRGYEQYF
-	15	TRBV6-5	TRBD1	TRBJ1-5	TGTGCCAGCAGAGCGGACAGGGCCGGCAATCAGCCCCAGCATTTT	CASRADRAGNQPQHF
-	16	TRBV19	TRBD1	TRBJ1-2	TGTGCCAGTAGTAAGATAAAAGGACAGGGGAAAATCGGCTACACCTTC	CASSKIKGQGKIGYTF
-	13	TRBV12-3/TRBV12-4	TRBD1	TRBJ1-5	TGTGCCGTCAGACAGGGGAGCAATCAGCCCCAGCATTTT	CAVRQGSNQPQHF
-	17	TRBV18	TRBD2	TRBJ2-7	TGTGCCAGCTCACCTGGACTAGCGGGGGGGCCGGACTACGAGCAGTACTTC	CASSPGLAGGPDYEQYF
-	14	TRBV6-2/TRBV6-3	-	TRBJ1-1	TGTGCCAGCAGTTACCGCGGGTTTAACACTGAAGCTTTCTTT	CASSYRGFNTEAFF
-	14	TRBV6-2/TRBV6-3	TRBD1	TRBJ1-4	TGTGCCAGCAGTTTGACAGGGGGGTATGAAAAACTGTTTTTT	CASSLTGGYEKLFF
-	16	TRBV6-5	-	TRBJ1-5	TGTGCCAGCAGTTACCGACAGATTAATAGCAATCAGCCCCAGCATTTT	CASSYRQINSNQPQHF
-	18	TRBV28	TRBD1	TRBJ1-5	TGTGCCAGCAGTTCCGGACAGGGGAGAGGTTTGCGCAATCAGCCCCAGCATTTT	CASSSGQGRGLRNQPQHF
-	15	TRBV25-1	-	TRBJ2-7	TGTGCCAGCAGTGGAACAGGGCTTCTCTCCTACGAGCAGTACTTC	CASSGTGLLSYEQYF
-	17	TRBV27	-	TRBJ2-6	TGTGCCAGCAGTACCGGGACAAAGCCCTCTGGGGCCAACGTCCTGACTTTC	CASSTGTKPSGANVLTF
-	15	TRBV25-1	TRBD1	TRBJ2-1	TGTGCCACCCAGGACAGGGTGTACGTCGGGAATGAGCAGTTCTTC	CATQDRVYVGNEQFF
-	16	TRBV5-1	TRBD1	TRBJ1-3	TGCGCCAGCAGCTTTGCCGGGACAGGGGCTGGAAACACCATATATTTT	CASSFAGTGAGNTIYF
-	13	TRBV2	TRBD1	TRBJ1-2	TGTGCCAGCGGGACAGGGGACGGCTATGGCTACACCTTC	CASGTGDGYGYTF
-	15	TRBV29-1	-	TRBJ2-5	TGCAGCGTTGAAAACGAGGTGGTGCCGCAAGAGACCCAGTACTTC	CSVENEVVPQETQYF
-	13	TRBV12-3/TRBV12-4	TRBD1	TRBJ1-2	TGTGCCAGCAGCCCGGACAGGGTCTATGGCTACACCTTC	CASSPDRVYGYTF
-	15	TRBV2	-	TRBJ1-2	TGTGCCAGCAGCTTAGTCGCGTCAGGGGAGGGTGGCTACACCTTC	CASSLVASGEGGYTF
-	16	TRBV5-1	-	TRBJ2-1	TGCGCCAGCAGCTTGATGGCGGGACGCTCCTACAATGAGCAGTTCTTC	CASSLMAGRSYNEQFF
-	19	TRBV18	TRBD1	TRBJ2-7	TGTGCCAGCTCCCCTAGGACCGGGACAGGGAACAAAAGGGTCTACGAGCAGTACTTC	CASSPRTGTGNKRVYEQYF
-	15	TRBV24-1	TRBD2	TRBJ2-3	TGTGCCACCAGCGGGACTAGCCAGGGGTGGGATACGCAGTATTTT	CATSGTSQGWDTQYF
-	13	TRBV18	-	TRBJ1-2	TGTGCCAGCTCACCACTAAATGGGGCTGGCTACACCTTC	CASSPLNGAGYTF
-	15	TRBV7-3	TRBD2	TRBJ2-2	TGTGCCAGCAGCTCTAGCGGGGGGGAGACCGGGGAGCTGTTTTTT	CASSSSGGETGELFF
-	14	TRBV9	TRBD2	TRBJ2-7	TGTGCCAGCAGCCCCGGACTAGCGGGCCACGAGCAGTACTTC	CASSPGLAGHEQYF
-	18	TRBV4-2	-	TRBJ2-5	TGTGCCAGCAGCCGGAATCCTGCCTCCCGGGTCCCCCAAGAGACCCAGTACTTC	CASSRNPASRVPQETQYF
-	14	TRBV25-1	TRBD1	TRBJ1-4	TGTGCCAGCAGCCCGGGACAGGGACGCGAAAAACTGTTTTTT	CASSPGQGREKLFF